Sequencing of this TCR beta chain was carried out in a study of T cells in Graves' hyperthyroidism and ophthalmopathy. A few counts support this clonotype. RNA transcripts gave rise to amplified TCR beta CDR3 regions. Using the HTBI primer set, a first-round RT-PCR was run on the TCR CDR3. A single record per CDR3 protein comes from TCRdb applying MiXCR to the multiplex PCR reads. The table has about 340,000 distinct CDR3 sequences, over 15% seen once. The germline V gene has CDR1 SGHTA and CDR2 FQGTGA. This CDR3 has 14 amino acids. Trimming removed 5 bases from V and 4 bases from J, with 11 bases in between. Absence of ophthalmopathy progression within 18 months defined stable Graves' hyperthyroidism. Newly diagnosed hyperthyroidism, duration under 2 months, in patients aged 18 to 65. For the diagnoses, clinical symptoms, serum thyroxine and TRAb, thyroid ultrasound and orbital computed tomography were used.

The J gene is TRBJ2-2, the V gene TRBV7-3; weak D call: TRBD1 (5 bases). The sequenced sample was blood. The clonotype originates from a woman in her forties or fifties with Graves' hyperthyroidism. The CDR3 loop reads CASSDRQSTGELFF. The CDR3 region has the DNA TGTGCCAGCAGCGATAGACAGTCCACCGGGGAGCTGTTTTTT.